A single sample gave rise to the 22 T cell receptor beta chains below, sequenced in a study of shared clonotypes between healthy human individuals. TCRdb keeps only in-frame clones here, not all; method: immunoSEQ multiplex PCR. The sample holds roughly 2.2 million clones, 85% to 95% seen once. The sequencing sample was made of naive CD4+ T cells from PBMCs. Documented subset: CD45RA+ positively selected. The receptor set was obtained from a man between 18 and 35 years old in good health. Some clones in this sample may be carry-over from other donors' samples.

V usage is TRBV27 and J usage is TRBJ2-1; no clear D gene. Germline lookup yields CDR1 MNHEY and CDR2 SMNVEV (reference sequence). CDR3 size: 15 residues. Trimming left V 3 bases short and J 5 bases short, with 14 bases between. The CDR3, as DNA: TGTGCCAGCAGTTTTTCGACGGGTGGACACAATGAGCAGTTCTTC. This gives the protein CASSFSTGGHNEQFF.

The chain joins TRBV5-6 to TRBJ1-1; 10 nucleotides agree with TRBD1. This CDR3 region has 15 residues. V dropped 1 base and J dropped 3; count of bases not matched to a gene: 3. The V gene's germline CDR1 is SGHDT and CDR2 YYEEEE. CDR3 DNA: TGTGCCAGCAGCTTGTGGGGACAGGGGTACACTGAAGCTTTCTTT. Its translation is CASSLWGQGYTEAFF. Complete variable domain (other parts from reference TRBV5-6 and TRBJ1-1): DAGVTQSPTHLIKTRGQQVTLRCSPKSGHDTVSWYQQALGQGPQFIFQYYEEEERQRGNFPDRFSGHQFPNYSSELNVNALLLGDSALYLCASSLWGQGYTEAFFGQGTRLTVV.

The chain couples TRBV30 to TRBJ1-2; TRBD1 might be the D (6 bases). Trimming shortened V by 7 bases and J by 4 bases, and 10 bases separated the two germline ends. The CDR3 has 11 residues. Germline V gives CDR1 GTSNPN, CDR2 SVGIG (reference sequence). In nucleotides, the CDR3 is TGTGCCTCGACCAGGGGCTATGGCTACACCTTC. It translates to CASTRGYGYTF. The variable domain in full, completed from reference TRBV30 and TRBJ1-2, reads SQTIHQWPATLVQPVGSPLSLECTVEGTSNPNLYWYRQAAGRGLQLLFYSVGIGQISSEVPQNLSASRPQDRQFILSSKKLLLSDSGFYLCASTRGYGYTFGSGTRLTVV.

This chain uses TRBV7-9 with TRBJ1-1; D gene unclear. The CDR3 has 14 residues. CDR1 and CDR2 from the germline V gene are SEHNR and FQNEAQ (reference sequence). The V gene lost 4 bases and the J gene lost 6 bases, with 15 bases spanning the gap. The CDR3 bases are TGTGCCAGCAGCTCCCGTTTGGCCTTGGCTGAAGCTTTCTTT. Protein: CASSSRLALAEAFF.

The chain joins TRBV7-7 to TRBJ2-7; D gene unclear. The CDR3 length is 15 residues. Germline CDR1 and CDR2: SSHAT and FNYEAQ (reference sequence). Trimming removed 5 bases at V and 5 bases at J, with 19 bases between. CDR3 sequence reads: CASSPDGKLTNEQYF. In DNA, the CDR3 is TGTGCCAGCAGCCCTGATGGGAAACTAACTAACGAGCAGTACTTC. The entire variable domain, with the rest obtained from reference TRBV7-7 and TRBJ2-7, is as follows: GAGVSQSPRYKVTKRGQDVTLRCDPISSHATLYWYQQALGQGPEFLTYFNYEAQPDKSGLPSDRFSAERPEGSISTLTIQRTEQRDSAMYRCASSPDGKLTNEQYFGPGTRLTVT.

The rearrangement joins TRBV28 to TRBJ2-6; possible D gene TRBD1, 6 bases. The CDR3 spans 17 residues. Germline CDR1 and CDR2: MDHEN and SYDVKM. The V end was cut by 7 bases, the J end by 2 bases, with 18 bases between. CDR3 sequence: CASITGKNLAGANVLTF. DNA for the CDR3: TGTGCCAGCATAACAGGGAAGAATTTGGCTGGGGCCAACGTCCTGACTTTC.

The DNA of the CDR3 is TGCAGCGTTGCGACTAGCGGGAGCTCCTACGAGCAGTACTTC. Translated, it gives CSVATSGSSYEQYF. The chain joins TRBV29-1 to TRBJ2-5; 12 nucleotides line up with TRBD2. The closer fit of TRBJ2-7 to the DNA end suggests the J call may be wrong. Germline CDR1 reads SQVTM; CDR2 reads ANQGSEA. The CDR3 length is 14 residues.

A remark on this clone: Additional DNA sequences in this sample encode the identical CDR3. The chain uses TRBV15 and TRBJ2-7; TRBD1 aligns across 8 bases. Trimming at V came to 0 bases and at J to 4 bases, leaving 2 bases not matched to a gene. This CDR3 has 14 residues. Germline-derived CDR1 and CDR2 are LNHNV and YYDKDF (reference sequence). CDR3 sequence reads: CATSREGQGYEQYF. DNA for the CDR3: TGTGCCACCAGCAGAGAAGGACAGGGTTACGAGCAGTACTTC.

The genes are TRBV5-1 and TRBJ1-6; D is unresolved. CDR3 length: 14 residues. Deletions cut 0 bases from V and 9 bases from J, with 10 bases between. Germline V CDR1 and CDR2: SGHRS, YFSETQ. The CDR3 region has the DNA TGCGCCAGCAGCTTGGCAGACTGGGGTTCACCCCTCCACTTT. This sequence encodes CASSLADWGSPLHF.

CDR3 residues: CASSPDRATGELFF. CDR3 nucleotides: TGTGCCAGCAGTCCCGACAGGGCCACCGGGGAGCTGTTTTTT. V and J are TRBV27 and TRBJ2-2, with 7 positions matching TRBD1. Per germline, CDR1 MNHEY and CDR2 SMNVEV (reference sequence). The CDR3 is made up of 14 amino acids. Trimming took 5 bases from V and 4 from J; bases not matched to a gene: 4.

This chain uses TRBV4-1 with TRBJ2-2, with D possibly called TRBD1 or TRBD2 (5 bases each). The V end lost 1 base, the J end lost 2 bases, and 14 bases lay between the germline ends. CDR1 is MGHRA and CDR2 is YSYEKL in the germline V gene. The CDR3 is 17 residues long. The CDR3 coding sequence is TGCGCCAGCAGCCAAGGGAAAGTGGGGACCAACACCGGGGAGCTGTTTTTT. It specifies CASSQGKVGTNTGELFF.

This chain links TRBV15 with TRBJ2-1, with TRBD2 matching 7 bases. The CDR3 has 21 amino acids. Losses at the gene ends were 0 bases for V and 0 bases for J; bases not matched to a gene: 17. Germline lookup yields CDR1 LNHNV and CDR2 YYDKDF (reference sequence). The CDR3 DNA sequence: TGTGCCACCAGCAGAGATCGGCGGGCTAGCGGAAGTCCTAGCTCCTACAATGAGCAGTTCTTC. Protein: CATSRDRRASGSPSSYNEQFF.

This clone has only one observation. The rearrangement links TRBV4-2 to TRBJ2-1; 7 bases line up with TRBD2. Germline V gene sequence: CDR1 LGHNA, CDR2 YNFKEQ. J was trimmed by 7 bases and V by 8 bases; bases with no gene match: 20. CDR3 length equals 17 residues. CDR3 DNA sequence: TGTGCCAGCCGAAACTCCCCCCAGCGGGACCCCTTGAATGAGCAGTTCTTC. Encoded protein: CASRNSPQRDPLNEQFF.

This chain links TRBV27 with TRBJ1-5, with no clear D. Between the trimmed V and J ends, which lost 4 bases and 1 base, there was a span of 11 bases. This CDR3 is built from 15 residues. CDR1 is MNHEY, CDR2 SMNVEV, per germline (reference sequence). The CDR3, as DNA: TGTGCCAGCAGTTCCGAGCGGCTAAGCAATCAGCCCCAGCATTTT. Translation gives CASSSERLSNQPQHF.

V is TRBV5-1 and J is TRBJ1-4; 7 nucleotides match TRBD1. Germline V CDR1 and CDR2: SGHRS, YFSETQ. The CDR3 runs 14 residues. V lost 4 bases to trimming and J lost 7 bases; unmatched junction nucleotides: 7. The chain's CDR3 is CASSAGTVVEKLFF. The DNA of the CDR3 is TGCGCCAGCAGCGCCGGGACAGTAGTTGAAAAACTGTTTTTT. Full variable domain (missing parts from reference TRBV5-1 and TRBJ1-4): KAGVTQTPRYLIKTRGQQVTLSCSPISGHRSVSWYQQTPGQGLQFLFEYFSETQRNKGNFPGRFSGRQFSNSRSEMNVSTLELGDSALYLCASSAGTVVEKLFFGSGTQLSVL.

V usage is TRBV19 and J usage is TRBJ2-7, with 8 bases that match TRBD2. The germline V gene encodes CDR1 LNHDA and CDR2 SQIVND (reference sequence). V was pared by 1 base and J by 0 bases, with 5 bases of the junction left unmatched. The length of the CDR3 is 16 residues. The CDR3 spells CASSIVPGRDSYEQYF. The CDR3 bases are TGTGCCAGTAGTATAGTCCCCGGGAGGGACTCCTACGAGCAGTACTTC.

In DNA, the CDR3 is TGTGCCAGCAGCTTAGGGGGGAGATGGGATACGCAGTATTTT. It yields the protein CASSLGGRWDTQYF. V is TRBV11-2 and J is TRBJ2-3; perhaps D is TRBD1 or TRBD2 (5 bases each). V dropped 1 base and J dropped 6 bases, with 11 bases sitting between them. The CDR3 length is 14 residues. Germline lookup yields CDR1 SGHAT and CDR2 FQNNGV.

The rearrangement joins TRBV19 to TRBJ2-1; D is possibly TRBD2 (6 bases). This CDR3 has 15 residues. The ends were cut back, 5 bases at V and 8 bases at J, with 19 bases in the middle. Germline CDR1 and CDR2: LNHDA and SQIVND (reference sequence). This CDR3 is CASSQLGGVGYEQFF. The CDR3 DNA reads as TGTGCCAGTAGTCAATTGGGCGGGGTAGGCTATGAGCAGTTCTTC.

The rearrangement links TRBV27 to TRBJ1-2; no firm D call. The CDR3 length is 12 residues. V gave up 4 bases and J gave up 4 bases, with 7 bases separating them. Per germline, CDR1 MNHEY and CDR2 SMNVEV (reference sequence). The CDR3 spells CASSSWGYGYTF. The CDR3 DNA reads as TGTGCCAGCAGTTCGTGGGGCTATGGCTACACCTTC.

V usage is TRBV10-3 and J usage is TRBJ2-7; no definite D call. Trimming pared 0 bases from V and 6 bases from J, leaving 21 bases between. Germline assignment: CDR1 ENHRY and CDR2 SYGVKD. The CDR3 is 17 residues long. The DNA of the CDR3 is TGTGCCATCAGTGAGTCAATTAGGGTGTCGACGGTTCCCGAGCAGTACTTC. Translated: CAISESIRVSTVPEQYF.

The chain is built from TRBV7-3 and TRBJ2-3; 11 bases fit TRBD2. The ends lost 0 bases at V and 3 bases at J; junction bases unmatched: 2. CDR1 is SGHTA and CDR2 is FQGTGA in the germline V gene. The CDR3 loop spans 16 amino acids. The CDR3 loop reads CASSLTSGRGTDTQYF. CDR3 sequence (DNA): TGTGCCAGCAGCTTAACTAGCGGGAGGGGGACAGATACGCAGTATTTT.

This clone was observed once. The chain is built from TRBV28 and TRBJ1-5, with a weak D call TRBD1 (6 bases). Germline CDR1 and CDR2: MDHEN and SYDVKM. V dropped 5 bases and J dropped 6 bases, with 14 bases sitting between them. The CDR3 runs to 14 residues. CDR3: CASSRTAGGQPQHF. In DNA form, the CDR3 reads TGTGCCAGCAGTCGGACAGCCGGAGGTCAGCCCCAGCATTTT.